These T cell receptor beta chains were read from a single sample in a study of cytomegalovirus exposure and HLA in healthy donors. Sequencing was performed with immunoSEQ multiplex PCR; in TCRdb, only in-frame clones are kept and a portion is missing. The sample data list 85,000 or so clones. The material sequenced was PBMCs. The receptors were gathered from a young woman in good health and CMV-seronegative. Each CDR3 is given with its conserved first and last residue. The D gene is left open where the match is weak.

J gene | D gene | V gene | CDR3 protein | CDR3 DNA
TRBJ1-2 | TRBD1 | TRBV7-9 | CASSSGTAYGYTF | TGTGCCAGCAGCTCAGGGACAGCCTATGGCTACACCTTC
TRBJ2-7 | NA | TRBV30 | CAWSKGVGYEQYF | TGTGCCTGGAGTAAGGGGGTCGGTTACGAGCAGTACTTC
TRBJ2-5 | TRBD2 | TRBV30 | CAWRSPTSGRVETQYF | TGTGCCTGGAGGTCTCCCACTAGCGGGAGAGTGGAGACCCAGTACTTC
TRBJ1-5 | TRBD1 | TRBV6-1 | CASGRGQGQPQHF | TGTGCCAGCGGCAGGGGGCAGGGTCAGCCCCAGCATTTT
TRBJ1-1 | NA | TRBV7-6 | CASSLAQNTEAFF | TGTGCCAGCAGCTTAGCTCAGAACACTGAAGCTTTCTTT
TRBJ1-5 | TRBD1 | TRBV28 | CASSPGQRNQPQHF | TGTGCCAGCAGTCCGGGACAGCGCAATCAGCCCCAGCATTTT
TRBJ1-1 | NA | TRBV7-2 | CASSLQGFGSTEAFF | TGTGCCAGCAGCTTGCAGGGTTTCGGGAGCACTGAAGCTTTCTTT
TRBJ2-1 | NA | TRBV28 | CASSSSNQGLNEQFF | TGTGCCAGCAGCTCCTCCAACCAGGGGTTGAATGAGCAGTTCTTC
TRBJ1-1 | NA | TRBV9 | CASSVVTGGEAFF | TGTGCCAGCAGCGTAGTTACCGGGGGGGAAGCTTTCTTT
TRBJ1-1 | TRBD1 | TRBV19 | CASRQQGVNTEAFF | TGTGCCAGTAGACAACAGGGGGTGAACACTGAAGCTTTCTTT
TRBJ2-3 | TRBD1 | TRBV19 | CASSLGQGGTDTQYF | TGTGCCAGTAGTCTCGGACAGGGAGGCACAGATACGCAGTATTTT
TRBJ1-1 | NA | TRBV6-5 | CASSYGGMNTEAFF | TGTGCCAGCAGTTACGGGGGGATGAACACTGAAGCTTTCTTT
TRBJ1-6 | TRBD1 | TRBV7-2 | CASSLGGTVNSPLHF | TGTGCCAGCAGCTTAGGTGGGACAGTAAATTCACCCCTCCACTTT
TRBJ2-7 | TRBD2 | TRBV10-2 | CASSEYVAGGNEQYF | TGCGCCAGCAGTGAATACGTCGCGGGAGGCAACGAGCAGTACTTC
TRBJ2-5 | NA | TRBV15 | CATSRVADQETQYF | TGTGCCACCAGCAGAGTAGCGGATCAAGAGACCCAGTACTTC
TRBJ1-2 | TRBD1 | TRBV27 | CASSSEGQGNGYTF | TGTGCCAGCAGTTCTGAGGGACAGGGTAATGGCTACACCTTC
TRBJ1-6 | NA | TRBV4-2 | CASSQGFQRQGWASPLHF | TGTGCCAGCAGCCAAGGGTTTCAGAGACAAGGCTGGGCTTCACCCCTCCACTTT
TRBJ2-3 | NA | TRBV6-6 | CASSYGGASTDTQYF | TGTGCCAGCAGTTACGGGGGGGCGAGCACAGATACGCAGTATTTT
TRBJ1-2 | NA | TRBV27 | CASSAGGRGFGYTF | TGTGCCAGCAGTGCCGGCGGCAGGGGCTTTGGCTACACCTTC
TRBJ2-3 | NA | TRBV4-1 | CASSPTTTITTDTQYF | TGCGCCAGCAGCCCAACGACTACGATCACCACAGATACGCAGTATTTT
TRBJ1-4 | TRBD1 | TRBV4-1 | CASSQDRGQGYEKLFF | TGCGCCAGCAGCCAAGATAGGGGACAGGGGTATGAAAAACTGTTTTTT
TRBJ1-3 | TRBD1 | TRBV15 | CATSGQGSIYF | TGTGCCACCAGCGGACAGGGATCCATATATTTT
TRBJ1-4 | NA | TRBV27 | CASSLTGDEKLFF | TGTGCCAGCAGTTTAACGGGTGATGAAAAACTGTTTTTT
TRBJ2-7 | TRBD1 | TRBV9 | CASSVAPTGENEQYF | TGTGCCAGCAGCGTAGCGCCCACAGGGGAAAACGAGCAGTACTTC
TRBJ1-2 | NA | TRBV15 | CATSRGHDTVSGGYTF | TGTGCCACCAGCAGAGGGCACGATACGGTCTCGGGTGGCTACACCTTC
TRBJ2-1 | TRBD2 | TRBV27 | CASRPSGGSNNEQFF | TGTGCCAGCAGGCCTAGCGGGGGCTCCAACAATGAGCAGTTCTTC
TRBJ1-6 | NA | TRBV7-2 | CASSLGGRLYNSPLHF | TGTGCCAGCAGCTTAGGGGGCCGTCTCTATAATTCACCCCTCCACTTT
TRBJ1-1 | NA | TRBV20-1 | CSARTVEAFF | TGCAGTGCTCGGACAGTAGAAGCTTTCTTT
TRBJ1-2 | NA | TRBV5-8 | CASSLHRNYGYTF | TGTGCCAGCAGCTTGCACCGGAACTATGGCTACACCTTC
TRBJ2-3 | TRBD2 | TRBV28 | CASRGRGGFTDKQYF | TGTGCCAGCAGGGGCCGGGGGGGCTTCACAGATAAGCAGTATTTT
TRBJ2-7 | NA | TRBV5-4 | CASSLWSGTEQYF | TGTGCCAGCAGCTTGTGGTCAGGCACAGAGCAGTACTTC
TRBJ1-4 | NA | TRBV11-2 | CASSLPGTGGKLFF | TGTGCCAGCAGCTTACCGGGAACGGGGGGAAAACTGTTTTTT
TRBJ2-7 | NA | TRBV30 | CARNLKTEISYEQYF | TGTGCCCGGAACCTAAAGACGGAGATTTCCTACGAGCAGTACTTC
TRBJ2-3 | TRBD2 | TRBV7-2 | CASSQLAGGPGDTQYF | TGTGCCAGCAGCCAACTAGCGGGAGGGCCCGGAGATACGCAGTATTTT
TRBJ2-2 | NA | TRBV29-1 | CSVDPGNTGELFF | TGCAGCGTTGACCCAGGGAACACCGGGGAGCTGTTTTTT
TRBJ1-1 | TRBD1 | TRBV14 | CASSQDRQGRRTEAFF | TGTGCCAGCAGCCAAGATAGACAGGGCCGCCGGACTGAAGCTTTCTTT
TRBJ1-3 | TRBD1 | TRBV7-2 | CASLGTGDQASGNTIYF | TGTGCCAGCCTCGGGACAGGGGACCAAGCTTCTGGAAACACCATATATTTT
TRBJ1-3 | NA | TRBV7-9 | CASRDPGLAGNTIYF | TGTGCCAGCAGGGATCCGGGATTGGCTGGAAACACCATATATTTT
TRBJ2-2 | NA | TRBV4-2 | CASSQDFGFDTGELFF | TGTGCCAGCAGCCAAGATTTCGGGTTCGACACCGGGGAGCTGTTTTTT
TRBJ2-7 | TRBD2 | TRBV18 | CASSPRTSGRQEGEQYF | TGTGCCAGCTCCCCGAGGACTAGCGGGAGGCAGGAGGGAGAGCAGTACTTC
TRBJ2-1 | NA | TRBV6-1 | CASREGHRNEQFF | TGTGCCAGCCGCGAGGGCCACAGAAATGAGCAGTTCTTC
TRBJ2-5 | NA | TRBV5-1 | CASSSVIAAGLIETQYF | TGCGCCAGCAGCTCCGTAATAGCCGCGGGACTGATAGAGACCCAGTACTTC
TRBJ2-7 | TRBD1 | TRBV5-1 | CASSLETGMTEQYF | TGCGCCAGCAGCTTGGAGACAGGGATGACCGAGCAGTACTTC
TRBJ1-1 | NA | TRBV10-1 | CAWLGLPILLNTEAFF | TGCGCCTGGCTGGGACTCCCGATACTACTGAACACTGAAGCTTTCTTT
TRBJ1-4 | NA | TRBV30 | CAWQNGEKLFF | TGTGCCTGGCAAAACGGTGAAAAACTGTTTTTT
TRBJ2-1 | TRBD1 | TRBV2 | CASSVGQGSYNEQFF | TGTGCCAGCAGTGTGGGACAGGGCTCCTACAATGAGCAGTTCTTC
TRBJ2-2 | TRBD1 | TRBV2 | CASRGDRVHGELFF | TGTGCCAGCAGAGGGGACAGGGTACACGGGGAGCTGTTTTTT
TRBJ1-2 | NA | TRBV5-4 | CASSLEVRGSGYTF | TGTGCCAGCAGCTTGGAGGTACGAGGGTCCGGCTACACCTTC
TRBJ1-2 | TRBD1 | TRBV6-6 | CASTTGAGGYTF | TGTGCCAGCACCACAGGGGCGGGGGGCTACACCTTC
TRBJ1-5 | NA | TRBV2 | CASSEGGTGGQPQHF | TGTGCCAGCAGTGAAGGGGGAACAGGCGGTCAGCCCCAGCATTTT
TRBJ2-2 | TRBD1 | TRBV6-1 | CASNGQGDTGELFF | TGTGCCAGCAACGGACAGGGAGACACCGGGGAGCTGTTTTTT
TRBJ2-3 | NA | TRBV5-1 | CASSIYAWDTQYF | TGCGCCAGCAGCATCTACGCATGGGATACGCAGTATTTT
TRBJ2-7 | NA | TRBV28 | CASSSPTASEDEQYF | TGTGCCAGCAGTTCCCCGACGGCCAGCGAGGACGAGCAGTACTTC
TRBJ1-2 | NA | TRBV5-8 | CASSLDGQINYGYTF | TGTGCCAGCAGCTTGGATGGACAGATTAACTATGGCTACACCTTC
TRBJ2-7 | TRBD1 | TRBV19 | CASSKTSGQSYEQYF | TGTGCCAGTAGCAAAACCTCGGGACAGAGCTACGAGCAGTACTTC
TRBJ1-2 | NA | TRBV2 | CASSEKFNYGYTF | TGTGCCAGCAGCGAGAAGTTTAACTATGGCTACACCTTC
TRBJ1-4 | TRBD1 | TRBV13 | CASSSGQLNEKLFF | TGTGCCAGCAGCTCGGGACAGTTGAATGAAAAACTGTTTTTT